Shown below are 8 T cell receptor beta chains from a single sample sequenced in a study of regulatory T cells in long-lasting Graves disease. Described time point: newly diagnosed GD, antithyroid drugs for less than 3 months. Generation of the TCR library employed RNA extracted from PBMCs. Building the TCR beta libraries relied on iRepertoire HTBI primers, and CDR3 regions underwent Arm-PCR. Using its own MiXCR run on the multiplex PCR reads, TCRdb lists one record per CDR3 protein. Here the sample spans some 200,000 distinct CDR3 sequences, roughly 19% being singletons. These data were also reused for a study on T cells in Graves' hyperthyroidism and ophthalmopathy.

This specimen consisted of peripheral blood mononuclear cells (PBMCs), obtained at new diagnosis, from a patient treated with antithyroid drugs. The receptors shown here come from a woman aged 25 to 39 with Graves disease.

This clonotype came up a few times. The CDR3 end shows no conserved phenylalanine or tryptophan, and so a read error is likely. The DNA is left out, because the CDR3 cannot be placed on it with certainty; the CDR3 is given as TCRdb lists it. The V call is TRBV12-3 or TRBV12-4, the J call TRBJ1-6; no check of the table's D call, TRBD1, against the DNA was made. The CDR3 contains 16 residues when both ends are counted. The chain's CDR3 is CASSLGGESYNSPHHV.

This clonotype has ten or more counts. The chain couples TRBV14 to TRBJ2-7; no clear D gene. V dropped 3 bases and J dropped 4 bases, with 10 bases sitting between them. This CDR3 has 13 residues. Germline V gives CDR1 SGHDN, CDR2 FVKESK. The CDR3 loop reads CASSHVSEYEQYF. DNA of the CDR3: TGTGCCAGCAGCCACGTCAGCGAGTACGAGCAGTACTTC.

The CDR3 loop is CASSLVPVPTYNEQFF. The CDR3 DNA reads as TGTGCCAGCAGCTTAGTTCCGGTTCCCACCTACAATGAGCAGTTCTTC. V gene TRBV7-8 combines with J gene TRBJ2-1, with D uncertain. Trimming took 1 base from V and 2 from J, leaving 12 bases between them. This CDR3 comprises 16 residues. Germline lookup yields CDR1 SGHVS and CDR2 FQNEAQ. Supplemented by reference TRBV7-8 and TRBJ2-1, the full variable domain reads GAGVSQSPRYKVAKRGQDVALRCDPISGHVSLFWYQQALGQGPEFLTYFQNEAQLDKSGLPSDRFFAERPEGSVSTLKIQRTQQEDSAVYLCASSLVPVPTYNEQFFGPGTRLTVL.

This clonotype was seen more than once but under ten times. The chain is built from TRBV6-1 and TRBJ2-7; D call uncertain. The V end lost 0 bases, the J end lost 3 bases, and 9 bases lay between the germline ends. CDR3 length: 14 amino acids. CDR1 is MNHNS and CDR2 is SASEGT in the germline V gene. The CDR3 spells CASSEARTSYEQYF. CDR3 nucleotides: TGTGCCAGCAGTGAAGCGAGGACCAGCTACGAGCAGTACTTC.

The chain is built from TRBV9 and TRBJ2-1; TRBD1 agrees at 9 bases. There are 15 residues in the CDR3. V shed 0 bases, J shed 8 bases, and the junction held 6 bases outside the gene matches. CDR1 and CDR2 (germline): SGDLS, YYNGEE. The CDR3 DNA sequence: TGTGCCAGCAGCGTAGGGGACAGGGTAAGGGATGAGCAGTTCTTC. It encodes CASSVGDRVRDEQFF.

This clonotype occurred many times. The J gene is TRBJ2-5, the V gene TRBV27, with unresolved D. Germline V gene data show CDR1 as MNHEY and CDR2 as SMNVEV (reference sequence). Trimming removed 4 bases from V and 2 bases from J, with 8 bases in between. This CDR3 is built from 13 residues. The CDR3 nucleotides are TGTGCCAGCAGTTCCAGACGGCAAGAGACCCAGTACTTC. It codes for CASSSRRQETQYF.

There are many counts of this clonotype. Here the CDR3 reads CASSPRFGTGFLYEQYF. The CDR3, as DNA: TGTGCCAGCAGTCCTCGCTTCGGTACGGGATTCTTATACGAGCAGTACTTC. This chain uses TRBV25-1 with TRBJ2-7; possibly TRBD2 for D (5 bases). The V gene lost 5 bases and the J gene lost 4 bases, with 24 bases spanning the gap. Germline V lookup: CDR1 MGHDK, CDR2 SYGVNS. CDR3 length equals 17 residues.

At least ten counts were recorded for this clonotype. V and J are TRBV6-1 and TRBJ2-1; 8 bases are shared with TRBD2. The CDR3 consists of 16 residues. The junction had 7 bases not matched to a gene; V was cut back by 6 bases and J by 0 bases. CDR1 is MNHNS and CDR2 is SASEGT in the germline V gene. Here the CDR3 DNA reads TGTGCCAGCAGACCCTTAGCGGGGAGCTCCTACAATGAGCAGTTCTTC. Protein product: CASRPLAGSSYNEQFF.